This TCR beta chain was identified in a study of blood T cell repertoires in COVID-19. As for the study in general: The study drew acute and convalescent COVID-19 samples from the United States, Italy and Spain. PBMCs, B-cell-depleted T cells, or T cells provided the cDNA or gDNA that made up the material.

Clones were sequenced by immunoSEQ multiplex PCR, and TCRdb holds only the in-frame ones, with some missing. The profile shows 200,000 to 250,000 clones, roughly 85% of them singletons. Sequenced input: peripheral blood. This TCR was recovered from a woman over 75 with acute or convalescent COVID-19.

DNA of the CDR3: TGTGCCAGCAGCTTAGGACGGGCCTACGAGCAGTACTTC. Encoded protein: CASSLGRAYEQYF. The J gene is TRBJ2-7, the V gene TRBV7-9; D remains ambiguous. V was trimmed by 1 base and J by 2 bases, leaving 6 bases between them. This CDR3 spans 13 amino acids. CDR1 and CDR2 from the germline V gene are SEHNR and FQNEAQ (reference sequence).